This T cell receptor (beta chain) emerged from a study of blood T cell repertoires in COVID-19. Study-level background: Collection of acute and convalescent COVID-19 samples took place in the United States, Italy and Spain.

The CDR3 extends over 16 amino acids. The method was immunoSEQ multiplex PCR; TCRdb's version includes in-frame clones alone and lacks a portion of them. The sample yields tens of thousands of clones, roughly 87% seen once. The TCR originated in a human donor with active COVID-19. The donor label of this sample is uncertain. Material: peripheral blood. This chain joins TRBV21-1 and TRBJ2-1; TRBD2 was called by the table and not checked on the DNA. TRBV21-1 is listed as a pseudogene. The CDR3 here is CASSKDAAGLHNEQFF. Written as DNA, the CDR3 is TGTGCCAGCAGCAAAGACGCGGCGGGCTTGCACAATGAGCAGTTCTTC.